This T cell receptor (beta chain) is drawn from a study of blood T cell repertoires in COVID-19. Clones were read by immunoSEQ multiplex PCR, and TCRdb kept only the in-frame ones, dropping some. The sample has around 300,000 clones, around 85% seen once. There are 16 residues in the CDR3. Trimming removed 0 bases from V and 7 bases from J, with 18 bases in between. Germline CDR1 is LGHNA and CDR2 is YNFKEQ. V is TRBV4-2 and J is TRBJ1-1; no clear D. The sequenced material came from peripheral blood. This TCR came from a woman aged 70-85 years with acute or convalescent COVID-19. CDR3 nucleotides: TGTGCCAGCAGCCAAGAGGTTGGGATGCGGGGAAATGAAGCTTTCTTT. This sequence encodes CASSQEVGMRGNEAFF.